This T cell receptor (beta chain) was sequenced for a study of human T cells and chemical hapten exposure. This clonotype was detected only a few times. What the library attached to individual cDNA molecules were unique molecular identifiers. TCRdb processed the RACE reads anew with MiXCR; each CDR3 protein has one entry. The sample yields 180,000 or so distinct CDR3 sequences, about 31% seen once. V shed 5 bases and J shed 8 bases, with 16 bases lying between them. This CDR3 is built from 15 residues. This sample's time point: pre-sensitization, week 0. Treatment noted: therapeutic diphenylcyclopropenone sensitization with weekly scalp DPC.

This receptor was identified in a woman aged 25 to 39 with alopecia areata. Some clones in this sample may be carry-over from other donors' samples. Source: whole blood, taken in connection with sensitization to the hapten diphenylcyclopropenone (DPC). This chain joins TRBV12-3 or TRBV12-4 and TRBJ1-6, with D unclear. CDR3 sequence reads: CASSLRAREDSPLHF. The CDR3 DNA reads TGTGCCAGCAGTCTACGGGCCCGTGAAGATTCACCCCTCCACTTT.